One sample yielded the 26 T cell receptor beta chains listed below, sequenced in a study of T-cell memory formation after mild COVID-19. TCRdb redid the calling of the 5' RACE reads with MiXCR, one entry per CDR3 protein. The sample lists under 300,000 distinct CDR3 sequences, around 10% occurring once. Material: PBMCs or a T cell subset sorted from them (not recorded which). Receptors were obtained from a man between 18 and 35 years old who had mild COVID-19 (a few samples of this study predate the infection). Cell type and time point are not known.

As DNA, the CDR3 is TGTGCCAGCAGTGATCAGGGGAATGGCTACACCTTC. It translates to CASSDQGNGYTF. J is TRBJ1-2 and V is TRBV6-5; D may be TRBD1 (6 bases). In germline, CDR1 is MNHEY, CDR2 SVGAGI. V lost 5 bases and J 6 bases, leaving 10 bases between the germline ends. The CDR3 consists of 12 residues.

There are many counts of this clonotype. The genes are TRBV28 and TRBJ2-7; 9 nucleotides align to TRBD1. V was pared by 10 bases and J by 5 bases, with 6 bases of the junction left unmatched. Germline CDR1 and CDR2: MDHEN and SYDVKM. The CDR3 covers 12 residues. CDR3 DNA: TGTGCCATCCGGGACAGGGCCCACGAGCAGTACTTC. This encodes CAIRDRAHEQYF.

This rearrangement joins TRBV18 to TRBJ2-7; TRBD1 is a possible D gene (6 bases). Deletions cut 0 bases from V and 5 bases from J, with 14 bases between. The CDR3 is 15 amino acids. Per germline, CDR1 KGHSH and CDR2 LQKENI. CDR3 amino acids: CASSPPNRALNEQYF. The CDR3 DNA reads TGTGCCAGCTCACCACCGAACAGGGCGCTGAACGAGCAGTACTTC.

V usage is TRBV6-6 and J usage is TRBJ2-3; D is possibly TRBD2 (5 bases). CDR1 is MNHNY and CDR2 is SVGAGI in the germline V gene (reference sequence). Trimming left V 7 bases short and J 4 bases short, with 15 bases between. This CDR3 has 14 residues. The CDR3 DNA follows: TGTGCCAGCAAAGGAGAGGGTTTCGCAGATACGCAGTATTTT. Translating gives CASKGEGFADTQYF.

On this clonotype: Just one base apart from a much larger clone, this may be a read error. The chain combines TRBV4-3 with TRBJ2-7; D remains ambiguous. The germline V gene encodes CDR1 LGHNA and CDR2 YSLEER. The CDR3 is made up of 15 amino acids. The CDR3 region has the DNA TGCGCCAGCGGCCAAGGTGGGCTCCCCGGGCTCGAGCAGTACTTC. Protein: CASGQGGLPGLEQYF.

This clonotype was seen a few times. The chain links TRBV20-1 to TRBJ2-3; perhaps TRBD2 as D (5 bases). This CDR3 comprises 14 residues. Germline V gene data show CDR1 as DFQATT and CDR2 as SNEGSKA (reference sequence). Trimming left V 4 bases short and J 5 bases short, with 16 bases between. Written as DNA, the CDR3 is TGCAGTGCTATCCCATCCGAGGGTAGAGATACGCAGTATTTT. Residues: CSAIPSEGRDTQYF.

This clonotype was counted at least ten times. This rearrangement joins TRBV7-9 to TRBJ1-2, with a weak D call TRBD1 (5 bases). V was clipped by 1 base and J by 6 bases, with 15 bases between them. The CDR3 has 15 amino acids. The germline V gene has CDR1 SEHNR and CDR2 FQNEAQ (reference sequence). CDR3 nucleotide sequence: TGTGCCAGCAGCTTAGGGGGCGGAACAGACAATGGCTACACCTTC. Protein product: CASSLGGGTDNGYTF.

The table lists this clonotype with many counts. The chain combines TRBV7-2 with TRBJ1-1; D not resolved. Trimming took off 1 base at V and 6 bases at J, with 6 bases between the two ends. This CDR3 has 12 amino acids. Germline V gene sequence: CDR1 SGHTA, CDR2 FQGNSA. The DNA of the CDR3 is TGTGCCAGCAGCTTAGAAGCCGCTGAAGCTTTCTTT. Its translation: CASSLEAAEAFF.

This clonotype occurred a few times. The rearrangement joins TRBV20-1 to TRBJ2-5; 7 bases match TRBD2. This CDR3 spans 12 amino acids. J gave up 7 bases and V 3 bases, and 5 bases lay outside the gene matches. CDR1 is DFQATT and CDR2 is SNEGSKA in the germline V gene (reference sequence). CDR3 loop: CSASPQRGTQYF. The CDR3 nucleotides read TGCAGTGCTAGCCCCCAGCGGGGGACCCAGTACTTC.

This clonotype was recorded many times. V usage is TRBV12-3 or TRBV12-4 and J usage is TRBJ1-5; no reliable D call. CDR3 length: 12 amino acids. V was pared by 6 bases and J by 5 bases, with 8 bases between. CDR3 region: CASSPYDQPQHF. The CDR3 coding sequence is TGTGCCAGCAGCCCGTATGATCAGCCCCAGCATTTT.

This clonotype was picked up a small number of times. V is TRBV20-1 and J is TRBJ2-4; 9 nucleotides line up with TRBD2. Germline CDR1 reads DFQATT; CDR2 reads SNEGSKA (reference sequence). CDR3 length equals 14 residues. The trim removed 6 bases at V and 3 bases at J, leaving 6 bases unmatched. In DNA, the CDR3 is TGCAGTGCCGCGGGGGGGGTCGGCAAAAACATTCAGTACTTC. It is translated as CSAAGGVGKNIQYF.

The V gene is TRBV7-3, the J gene TRBJ2-1; no definite D call. From germline, CDR1 is SGHTA and CDR2 FQGTGA. V was clipped by 0 bases and J by 9 bases, with 9 bases between them. The CDR3 totals 13 residues. The CDR3 nucleotides are TGTGCCAGCAGCTTAACCCACCAGGCTGAGCAGTTCTTC. It specifies CASSLTHQAEQFF.

V gene TRBV7-9 combines with J gene TRBJ1-5; D may be TRBD1 (5 bases). The germline V gene has CDR1 SEHNR and CDR2 FQNEAQ (reference sequence). Trimming cost V 5 bases and J 2 bases, with 13 bases left between them. The CDR3 has 15 residues. Here the CDR3 DNA reads TGTGCCAGCAGCCCCGGGACCATCGGCAATCAGCCCCAGCATTTT. Translating gives CASSPGTIGNQPQHF.

The sample holds many counts of this clonotype. This chain joins TRBV15 and TRBJ1-6; perhaps TRBD1 as D (6 bases). Germline values: CDR1 LNHNV, CDR2 YYDKDF (reference sequence). CDR3 length: 15 residues. Trimming pared 5 bases from V and 10 bases from J, leaving 18 bases between. The chain's CDR3 is CATSLTREQGSPLHF. In DNA form, the CDR3 reads TGTGCCACCAGCCTAACTAGAGAACAGGGATCACCCCTCCACTTT.

This clonotype has just a few counts. The rearrangement joins TRBV4-2 to TRBJ1-2; a weak D match, TRBD1 (6 bases). V gave up 0 bases and J gave up 4 bases, with 12 bases separating them. Germline CDR1 and CDR2: LGHNA and YNFKEQ. CDR3 length equals 15 residues. This CDR3 reads CASSQDPDRPYGYTF. The CDR3 DNA reads TGTGCCAGCAGCCAAGATCCGGACAGACCCTATGGCTACACCTTC.

This clonotype has only a few counts. The genes are TRBV5-1 and TRBJ2-5, with D possibly being TRBD1 (6 bases). Trimming pared 6 bases from V and 5 bases from J, leaving 11 bases between. The germline V gene encodes CDR1 SGHRS and CDR2 YFSETQ. The CDR3 length is 12 residues. The CDR3 DNA follows: TGCGCCAGCAAGGGGGTCCTGGAGACCCAGTACTTC. The encoded protein is CASKGVLETQYF.

This clonotype came up a few times. The chain is built from TRBV4-3 and TRBJ2-7, with 7 bases lining up with TRBD1. V gave up 3 bases and J gave up 7 bases; unmatched junction bases: 9. CDR1 is LGHNA and CDR2 is YSLEER in the germline V gene. The CDR3 consists of 14 residues. The CDR3 DNA sequence: TGCGCCAGCAGCCAGAAGACAGGGTCGTTGGAGCAGTACTTC. Translation gives CASSQKTGSLEQYF.

In this sample, this clonotype turned up a few times. This chain connects TRBV7-8 to TRBJ1-2; 12 bases are shared with TRBD1. V dropped 5 bases and J dropped 9; count of bases not matched to a gene: 10. The CDR3 extends over 15 amino acids. The V gene's germline CDR1 is SGHVS and CDR2 FQNEAQ. DNA for the CDR3: TGTGCCAGCAGCACTCTGGGACAGGGGGCGGGACGCTACACCTTC. This encodes CASSTLGQGAGRYTF. The full variable domain, in which reference TRBV7-8 and TRBJ1-2 provide the parts outside the CDR3, is GAGVSQSPRYKVAKRGQDVALRCDPISGHVSLFWYQQALGQGPEFLTYFQNEAQLDKSGLPSDRFFAERPEGSVSTLKIQRTQQEDSAVYLCASSTLGQGAGRYTFGSGTRLTVV.

This chain uses TRBV15 with TRBJ2-2; 10 bases fit TRBD2. V was clipped by 1 base and J by 0 bases; unmatched bases: 5. The CDR3 is 18 amino acids. Germline CDR1 LNHNV, CDR2 YYDKDF (reference sequence). The CDR3 bases are TGTGCCACCAGCAGAGTTCTAGCGGGGGAGGCGAACACCGGGGAGCTGTTTTTT. Its protein product is CATSRVLAGEANTGELFF.

This clonotype was seen more than once but under ten times. The CDR3 loop reads CSARVLAGRDTGELFF. CDR3 nucleotide sequence: TGCAGTGCTAGAGTACTAGCGGGCCGTGACACCGGGGAGCTGTTTTTT. The genes are TRBV20-1 and TRBJ2-2; 9 bases are a match to TRBD2. V lost 1 base and J lost 3; bases outside the gene matches: 6. There are 16 residues in the CDR3. Germline CDR1 and CDR2: DFQATT and SNEGSKA (reference sequence).

This clonotype showed up just a few times. The chain uses TRBV7-3 and TRBJ2-1; D is perhaps TRBD2 (6 bases). The CDR3 sequence is 15 residues long. The germline V gene encodes CDR1 SGHTA and CDR2 FQGTGA. The V and J ends lost 5 bases and 0 bases respectively, with 11 bases between them. The DNA for the CDR3 is TGTGCCAGCAGCATAGCGGAAAGCTCCTACAATGAGCAGTTCTTC. This translates into CASSIAESSYNEQFF.

J is TRBJ1-5 and V is TRBV4-3; the D is unclear. The ends were cut back, 0 bases at V and 3 bases at J, with 9 bases in the middle. This CDR3 contains 15 residues. Germline CDR1 is LGHNA and CDR2 is YSLEER. The CDR3 bases are TGCGCCAGCAGCCAAGAAGTCGTAGCCAATCAGCCCCAGCATTTT. This encodes CASSQEVVANQPQHF.

The DNA of the CDR3 is TGTGCCATCAGTGGGGACAGGGGGAAGACTGAAGCTTTCTTT. Protein sequence: CAISGDRGKTEAFF. J is TRBJ1-1 and V is TRBV10-3; 11 nucleotides line up with TRBD1. J was trimmed by 5 bases and V by 4 bases; bases with no gene match: 3. The germline CDR1 and CDR2 sequences are ENHRY and SYGVKD. The CDR3 covers 14 residues.

This clonotype turned up a few times. V is TRBV7-6 and J is TRBJ2-3; D tentatively fits TRBD1 or TRBD2 (6 bases each). The CDR3 loop spans 16 amino acids. CDR1 SGHVS and CDR2 FNYEAQ come from the germline V gene. V was clipped by 6 bases and J by 3 bases, with 19 bases between them. In nucleotides, the CDR3 is TGTGCCAGCAGAAAAAGGCGGGACACAGAAACAGATACGCAGTATTTT. Residues: CASRKRRDTETDTQYF.

This chain links TRBV24-1 with TRBJ2-5; 8 bases agree with TRBD1. This CDR3 is 14 amino acids long. Germline trimming cut 4 bases from V and 5 bases from J; bases unmatched to any gene: 5. Germline CDR1 and CDR2: KGHDR and SFDVKD. CDR3 in amino acids: CATSDRGLRETQYF. For the CDR3, the DNA is TGTGCCACCAGTGACAGGGGGCTTCGGGAGACCCAGTACTTC.

This clonotype was detected only a few times. The chain is built from TRBV6-2 or TRBV6-3 and TRBJ1-2, with 7 positions matching TRBD1. Germline V gene lookup returns CDR1 MNHEY and CDR2 SVGEGT. J was trimmed by 2 bases and V by 9 bases; bases with no gene match: 6. CDR3 length: 13 amino acids. Here the CDR3 reads CASGDRENYGYTF. CDR3 bases: TGTGCCAGTGGGGACAGAGAGAACTATGGCTACACCTTC.